This TCR beta chain comes out of a study of blood T cell repertoires in COVID-19. Sequencing used immunoSEQ multiplex PCR; TCRdb keeps in-frame clones, though not all of them. Found here are about 330,000 clones, approximately 90% of them singletons; the top ten hold roughly a tenth. Participants were aged about 18 to 100 years from approximately 24 US areas. Resolution of symptoms, clearance, or two negative PCRs was present in recovered Cohort 3 donors. CDR1 and CDR2 (germline): SGDLS, YYNGEE. Trimming took off 4 bases at V and 0 bases at J, with 4 bases between the two ends. The CDR3 extends over 12 amino acids.

The chain carries TRBV9 and TRBJ1-2; no firm D call. The clonotype comes from a woman aged 18-29 years who had recovered from COVID-19. Input material: PBMCs or T cells enriched from blood (not recorded which). CDR3 sequence reads: CASSTPNYGYTF. In DNA, the CDR3 is TGTGCCAGCAGCACACCTAACTATGGCTACACCTTC.